This entry describes one TCR beta chain. Its target is not known. These data originate in a study of T cells in Graves' hyperthyroidism and ophthalmopathy. For the study at large: Peripheral blood sampling occurred at initial diagnosis, before any treatment.

The CDR3 runs 14 residues. CDR1 and CDR2 from the germline V gene are LNHDA and SQIVND (reference sequence). V was pared by 3 bases and J by 6 bases, with 5 bases of the junction left unmatched. What was amplified from RNA transcripts were TCR beta CDR3 regions. Primed by the HTBI set, a first-round RT-PCR was run on the TCR CDR3. Each CDR3 protein is one row after TCRdb ran MiXCR on the multiplex PCR reads. The sample shows roughly 700,000 distinct CDR3 sequences, 17% of them seen only once. Diagnoses were made from clinical symptoms, serum measures (thyroxine and TRAb), thyroid ultrasound and orbital computed tomography. Study conclusions and caveats: In the blood, most expanded thyroid clonotypes above 0.001 appeared as well.

The J gene is TRBJ2-1, the V gene TRBV19, with TRBD1 identical over 7 bases. Material for sequencing was blood. The TCR was taken from a man between 45 and 60 years old with Graves' hyperthyroidism. The CDR3 DNA sequence: TGTGCCAGTAGTATTTCACAGGGGCCCAATGAGCAGTTCTTC. Amino acid sequence: CASSISQGPNEQFF. Variable domain in full (rest from reference TRBV19 and TRBJ2-1): DGGITQSPKYLFRKEGQNVTLSCEQNLNHDAMYWYRQDPGQGLRLIYYSQIVNDFQKGDIAEGYSVSREKKESFPLTVTSAQKNPTAFYLCASSISQGPNEQFFGPGTRLTVL.